The 17 T cell receptor beta chains presented below share a single source sample, sequenced in a study of radiation and T cells in renal cell carcinoma. Time point noted: blood 2 weeks post-SBRT. Treatment of the sample: 15 Gy SBRT to primary tumor, nephrectomy 4 weeks later. Generated by immunoSEQ multiplex PCR, the TCRdb table keeps only in-frame clones and is missing some. The sample has roughly 120,000 clones; around four fifths are singletons. Sequencing was performed on blood, taken from a patient whose treatment included radiotherapy and nephrectomy. These receptors were taken from a woman aged 60-75 years with renal cell carcinoma.

This rearrangement joins TRBV27 to TRBJ2-2; D is possibly TRBD1 (6 bases). The V end was cut by 6 bases, the J end by 6 bases, with 11 bases between. CDR1 is MNHEY, CDR2 SMNVEV, per germline (reference sequence). CDR3 length equals 13 residues. The CDR3 region has the DNA TGTGCCAGCAGGCCAGGGGTTCCCGGGGAGCTGTTTTTT. Translation gives CASRPGVPGELFF.

The V call is TRBV27, the J call TRBJ2-7; 8 bases match TRBD2. The CDR3 runs 15 residues. V shed 6 bases, J shed 6 bases, and the junction held 13 bases outside the gene matches. From germline, CDR1 is MNHEY and CDR2 SMNVEV (reference sequence). The CDR3 sequence: CASRTGTRPTGEQYF. Here the CDR3 DNA reads TGTGCCAGCAGGACCGGGACTAGACCCACGGGCGAGCAGTACTTC.

The chain joins TRBV7-9 to TRBJ2-3; D uncertain. V lost 4 bases and J 2 bases, leaving 16 bases between the germline ends. CDR1 and CDR2 (germline): SEHNR, FQNEAQ (reference sequence). There are 16 residues in the CDR3. The CDR3 loop reads CASSSPAPKVTDTQYF. In DNA, the CDR3 is TGTGCCAGCAGCTCACCTGCCCCTAAGGTCACAGATACGCAGTATTTT.

The CDR3 nucleotides are TGTGCCAGCAGCTTAGACAGTACCTATGGCTACACCTTC. It yields the protein CASSLDSTYGYTF. This chain joins TRBV7-3 and TRBJ1-2; D might be TRBD1 (5 bases). The CDR3 has 13 amino acids. Germline V gene sequence: CDR1 SGHTA, CDR2 FQGTGA. Trimming took 2 bases from V and 4 from J, leaving 8 bases between them.

This chain joins TRBV2 and TRBJ1-2; D is perhaps TRBD1 (5 bases). Germline-derived CDR1 and CDR2 are SNHLY and FYNNEI. Trimming pared 6 bases from V and 8 bases from J, leaving 13 bases between. This CDR3 spans 12 amino acids. CDR3 protein: CASRYRLEGYTF. The DNA of the CDR3 is TGTGCCAGCAGGTACAGGCTCGAGGGCTACACCTTC.

This rearrangement joins TRBV7-2 to TRBJ1-2, with D maybe TRBD1 (6 bases). The V and J ends lost 5 bases and 7 bases respectively, with 20 bases between them. Germline assignment: CDR1 SGHTA and CDR2 FQGNSA. The CDR3 is made up of 15 amino acids. CDR3 DNA: TGTGCCAGCAGCGCCCAGACGTCGAGAGGGGGTGGCTACACCTTC. It yields the protein CASSAQTSRGGGYTF.

The chain combines TRBV28 with TRBJ2-7, with TRBD2 identical over 9 bases. V gave up 6 bases and J gave up 6 bases; unmatched junction bases: 9. Germline values: CDR1 MDHEN, CDR2 SYDVKM. There are 14 residues in the CDR3. CDR3 nucleotides: TGTGCCAGCAGCCCCCCGACTAGCGGCCTCGAGCAGTACTTC. Translating gives CASSPPTSGLEQYF.

The CDR3 region is CASSLTTSGGPGGTQYF. The CDR3 bases are TGCGCCAGCAGCCTAACGACTAGCGGGGGGCCAGGGGGGACCCAGTACTTC. The chain has TRBV4-1 and TRBJ2-5, with 13 bases matching TRBD2. This CDR3 spans 17 amino acids. Germline V gene sequence: CDR1 MGHRA, CDR2 YSYEKL. Trimming cost V 4 bases and J 7 bases; bases outside gene matches: 12.

The chain is built from TRBV5-6 and TRBJ2-3, with 7 bases matching TRBD2. J lost 3 bases, V lost 1 base, and 2 bases had no gene match. CDR1 SGHDT and CDR2 YYEEEE come from the germline V gene. The CDR3 is 14 amino acids. CDR3: CASSLRAGTDTQYF. Written as DNA, the CDR3 is TGTGCCAGCAGCTTGAGAGCGGGGACAGATACGCAGTATTTT.

This clone was picked up one time. V is TRBV20-1 and J is TRBJ2-2, with D perhaps TRBD2 (5 bases). There are 11 residues in the CDR3. V was shortened by 5 bases and J by 4 bases, with 5 bases between the two germline ends. In germline, CDR1 is DFQATT, CDR2 SNEGSKA (reference sequence). The CDR3 sequence: CSAGSTGELFF. The CDR3 nucleotides read TGCAGTGCTGGGAGCACCGGGGAGCTGTTTTTT.

This clone appeared once. CDR3 loop: CAISERQGSGQPQHF. The CDR3 coding sequence is TGTGCCATCAGTGAGAGACAGGGATCTGGTCAGCCCCAGCATTTT. The chain is built from TRBV10-3 and TRBJ1-5; 7 nucleotides line up with TRBD1. The CDR3 extends over 15 amino acids. Germline V gene data show CDR1 as ENHRY and CDR2 as SYGVKD. J lost 6 bases, V lost 2 bases, and 7 bases had no gene match.

The chain employs TRBV5-1 and TRBJ1-2, with a weak D call TRBD1 (5 bases). The CDR3 extends over 12 amino acids. Germline V gene lookup returns CDR1 SGHRS and CDR2 YFSETQ. The V and J ends lost 1 base and 8 bases respectively, with 9 bases between them. CDR3 nucleotide sequence: TGCGCCAGCAGCTTGCTAGGGGACGGCTACACCTTC. This sequence encodes CASSLLGDGYTF.

The chain uses TRBV6-6 and TRBJ2-1, with D possibly TRBD2 on 6 matching bases. Trimming left V 9 bases short and J 6 bases short, with 12 bases between. CDR3 size: 12 residues. Germline CDR1 and CDR2: MNHNY and SVGAGI (reference sequence). This CDR3 reads CASRAGVNEQFF. CDR3 coding DNA: TGTGCCAGTAGAGCGGGTGTCAATGAGCAGTTCTTC.

Written as DNA, the CDR3 is TGTGCCAGCAGCTCCTATAGCGGGAGGGGGCCTGGGACCCAGTACTTC. Translation gives CASSSYSGRGPGTQYF. The genes are TRBV7-9 and TRBJ2-5, with 11 bases aligning to TRBD2. V shed 4 bases, J shed 7 bases, and the junction held 11 bases outside the gene matches. Germline-derived CDR1 and CDR2 are SEHNR and FQNEAQ (reference sequence). CDR3 length: 16 residues.

CDR3 sequence: CASRRGAALRDTQYF. The CDR3 nucleotides are TGTGCCAGTAGGCGCGGTGCGGCTTTACGAGATACGCAGTATTTT. This chain links TRBV19 with TRBJ2-3; no clear D. The CDR3 contains 15 residues. The V end was cut by 6 bases, the J end by 5 bases, with 18 bases between. Looked up from germline, CDR1 is LNHDA and CDR2 is SQIVND (reference sequence).

The J gene is TRBJ1-5, the V gene TRBV2; D not resolved. This CDR3 has 14 amino acids. Trimming removed 8 bases at V and 0 bases at J, with 11 bases between. Germline assignment: CDR1 SNHLY and CDR2 FYNNEI. The CDR3 is CASCSRRSNQPQHF. CDR3 nucleotides: TGTGCCAGCTGCTCCCGCCGTAGCAATCAGCCCCAGCATTTT.

The V and J genes are TRBV5-6 and TRBJ1-2; D unresolved. The V gene's germline CDR1 is SGHDT and CDR2 YYEEEE. The CDR3 consists of 13 residues. Trimming took 4 bases from V and 2 from J, leaving 9 bases between them. CDR3 sequence: CASSTAGNYGYTF. The CDR3 DNA reads as TGTGCCAGCAGCACGGCGGGGAACTATGGCTACACCTTC.